The source of this TCR beta chain is a study of Ad26.COV2.S vaccination and SARS-CoV-2 variants. Study background: Ad26.COV2.S arm of COV1001 included the donor. Ad26.COV2.S given intramuscularly, once or twice 56 days apart. Study-wide findings and caveats: Substantial post-vaccination breadth of spike-specific CD8+ and CD4+ T cell responses was reported.

The treatment here: about 20 received Ad26.COV2.S at low or high dose, single or two shots; several received placebo; per-sample allocation not given. Material that was analyzed had been drawn on day 63 after the first vaccine or placebo injection. The sample came from a Boston adult aged 18-55 years. This CDR3 has 19 residues. Germline V gene lookup returns CDR1 SEHNR and CDR2 FQNEAQ (reference sequence). The V and J ends lost 5 bases and 5 bases, in that order; junction bases with no gene match: 21. Points on this clone: Its antigen is not known.

TCRdb's copy holds only in-frame clones and misses some; the assay was immunoSEQ multiplex PCR. Of more than 300,000 clones in the sample, 80% to 90% are singletons; the top ten hold 5%. The receptor's source is a person aged 18-60 years who received the Ad26.COV2.S COVID-19 vaccine or a placebo. Sequencing used peripheral blood, obtained in a trial of Ad26.COV2.S vaccine versus placebo. The genes are TRBV7-9 and TRBJ2-5; 9 bases fit TRBD1. The CDR3 loop is CASSLYPILSGTGTETQYF. CDR3 in DNA: TGTGCCAGCAGCCTATACCCTATTCTTTCCGGGACAGGGACGGAGACCCAGTACTTC.